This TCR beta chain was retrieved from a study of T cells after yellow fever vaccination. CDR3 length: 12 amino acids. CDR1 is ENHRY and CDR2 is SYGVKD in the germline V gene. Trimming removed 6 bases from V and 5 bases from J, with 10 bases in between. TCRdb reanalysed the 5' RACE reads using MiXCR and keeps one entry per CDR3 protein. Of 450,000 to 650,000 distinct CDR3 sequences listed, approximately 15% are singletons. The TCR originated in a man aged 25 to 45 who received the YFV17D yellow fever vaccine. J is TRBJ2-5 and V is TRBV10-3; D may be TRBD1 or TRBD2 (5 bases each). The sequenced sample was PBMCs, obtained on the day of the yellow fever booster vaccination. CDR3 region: CAIRGEYETQYF. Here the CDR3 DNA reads TGTGCCATCAGGGGGGAGTACGAGACCCAGTACTTC.